This T cell receptor beta chain comes out of a study of post-analysis software for immune sequencing data. General study results and limits: Controls had significantly higher normalized Chao1 diversity than multiple sclerosis patients. Under the F measure, samples that were prepared in one batch clustered strongly together. Controls showed lower frequencies than patients for a handful of TRBV segments, and TRBV5-6, TRBV5-1 and TRBV20-1 were among these.

This clonotype was counted many times. The antigen remains unidentified. Unique molecular identifiers had been added to the TCR beta cDNA libraries. MiXCR, run by TCRdb on the PCR reads, gives a single entry per CDR3 protein. The sample contains around 250,000 distinct CDR3 sequences, 36% of which appear only once. Trimming at V came to 1 base and at J to 4 bases, leaving 3 bases not matched to a gene. Per the germline V gene, CDR1 is MGHRA and CDR2 is YSYEKL. CDR3 size: 14 residues. This chain links TRBV4-1 with TRBJ1-2, with 7 bases lining up with TRBD1. The source of this sequence is a girl aged 10 to 17 with multiple sclerosis. The material sequenced was blood. Here the CDR3 DNA reads TGCGCCAGCAGCCAAGGGGGACAGAGCTATGGCTACACCTTC. Amino acid sequence: CASSQGGQSYGYTF.